The 31 T cell receptor beta chains below all came from one sample that was sequenced in a study of cytomegalovirus exposure and HLA in healthy donors. Researchers ran the PCR with 60 Vbeta and 13 Jbeta primers. Sequenced by immunoSEQ multiplex PCR; TCRdb stores in-frame clones only, minus some. Here the sample spans 85,000 to 110,000 clones, around two thirds being singletons. The sequencing input was PBMCs. These receptors were taken from a woman aged 50 to 60 in good health and CMV-seronegative.

The rearrangement uses TRBV7-2 and TRBJ2-1; D perhaps matches TRBD2 (7 bases). This CDR3 is built from 18 residues. Germline-derived CDR1 and CDR2 are SGHTA and FQGNSA. The V end lost 4 bases, the J end lost 3 bases, and 22 bases lay between the germline ends. CDR3 residues: CASSSRGATLEHYNEQFF. DNA of the CDR3: TGTGCCAGCAGCTCCCGGGGGGCCACTCTGGAACACTACAATGAGCAGTTCTTC.

The chain recombines TRBV7-2 with TRBJ2-5, with 12 nucleotides matching TRBD2. The V segment lost 4 bases and the J segment 2 bases; nucleotides outside the gene matches: 5. The CDR3 is made up of 16 amino acids. Looked up from germline, CDR1 is SGHTA and CDR2 is FQGNSA. The CDR3 sequence is CASSSLGLAGQETQYF. CDR3 nucleotides: TGTGCCAGCAGCTCCTTAGGACTAGCGGGACAAGAGACCCAGTACTTC.

The chain recombines TRBV6-1 with TRBJ1-6; possible D gene TRBD1, 6 bases. The V gene lost 10 bases and the J gene lost 7 bases, with 11 bases spanning the gap. Germline CDR1 reads MNHNS; CDR2 reads SASEGT. The CDR3 runs to 12 residues. CDR3 DNA sequence: TGTGCCATCAATACAGGGAATTCACCCCTCCACTTT. Translated: CAINTGNSPLHF.

There are a few counts of this clone. The chain uses TRBV6-6 and TRBJ1-5; 11 nucleotides agree with TRBD1. Germline V gene data show CDR1 as MNHNY and CDR2 as SVGAGI (reference sequence). The CDR3 contains 14 residues. Losses at the gene ends were 8 bases for V and 3 bases for J; bases not matched to a gene: 3. For the CDR3, the DNA is TGTGCCAGCCGGGACAGGGGGAACAATCAGCCCCAGCATTTT. Encoded protein: CASRDRGNNQPQHF.

This clone is a singleton in its sample. This chain uses TRBV6-1 with TRBJ1-4, with unresolved D. The germline V and J ends were trimmed by 3 bases and 4 bases, with 9 bases remaining between them. CDR3 length equals 14 residues. CDR1 MNHNS and CDR2 SASEGT come from the germline V gene. The CDR3 sequence is CASSEANLNEKLFF. The DNA for the CDR3 is TGTGCCAGCAGTGAGGCCAACCTTAATGAAAAACTGTTTTTT.

The genes are TRBV6-1 and TRBJ1-2; D unresolved. V was shortened by 9 bases and J by 1 base, with 9 bases between the two germline ends. Germline-derived CDR1 and CDR2 are MNHNS and SASEGT. The CDR3 consists of 12 residues. CDR3 loop: CASNRVNYGYTF. The CDR3 coding sequence is TGTGCCAGTAACCGCGTTAACTATGGCTACACCTTC.

Comments on this clone: Mismatch with germline at one junction end may stem from a read error. The chain recombines TRBV27 with TRBJ1-2, with no clear D. The CDR3 loop spans 15 amino acids. Germline V gene data show CDR1 as MNHEY and CDR2 as SMNVEV (reference sequence). The CDR3 DNA follows: TGCCAAAGAGAGGCGATGGTTTGGAGCAACTATGGCTACACCTTC. Encoded protein: CQREAMVWSNYGYTF.

Note on this clone: At one boundary the junction diverges from the germline segment, which might be a read error. The chain recombines TRBV5-1 with TRBJ1-5; D is unclear. The CDR3 covers 13 residues. Germline lookup yields CDR1 SGHRS and CDR2 YFSETQ. Here the CDR3 DNA reads TGCGCCAGCAGCTTGGCTAGCGATCAGCCCCAGCATTTT. Translating it yields CASSLASDQPQHF.

This sequence joins TRBV5-1 and TRBJ2-7; 9 nucleotides line up with TRBD1. After removal of 4 bases from V and 5 bases from J, the junction contained 10 bases not matched to a gene. The germline V gene has CDR1 SGHRS and CDR2 YFSETQ. The CDR3 is made up of 15 amino acids. In nucleotides, the CDR3 is TGCGCCAGCAGCCCACCGGGACAGGGAGTGGACGAGCAGTACTTC. Its protein is CASSPPGQGVDEQYF.

The rearrangement joins TRBV5-1 to TRBJ1-1; 7 bases map to TRBD1. The J segment lost 1 base and the V segment lost 4 bases, leaving 4 bases of the junction unmatched. Germline V gene lookup returns CDR1 SGHRS and CDR2 YFSETQ. This CDR3 is built from 14 residues. CDR3 in DNA: TGCGCCAGCAGCGCTAGACAGGGGAACACTGAAGCTTTCTTT. Amino acid sequence: CASSARQGNTEAFF. The full variable domain, in which reference TRBV5-1 and TRBJ1-1 provide the parts outside the CDR3, is KAGVTQTPRYLIKTRGQQVTLSCSPISGHRSVSWYQQTPGQGLQFLFEYFSETQRNKGNFPGRFSGRQFSNSRSEMNVSTLELGDSALYLCASSARQGNTEAFFGQGTRLTVV.

This clone is a singleton in its sample. The chain combines TRBV19 with TRBJ2-2; 8 bases agree with TRBD2. The CDR3 is made up of 14 amino acids. Germline V CDR1 and CDR2: LNHDA, SQIVND (reference sequence). Trimming cost V 6 bases and J 6 bases; bases outside gene matches: 6. The CDR3 loop is CASSKTSAPGELFF. As DNA, the CDR3 is TGTGCCAGTAGCAAGACTAGCGCGCCCGGGGAGCTGTTTTTT.

The CDR3 is CASSHPRGHEQYF. The CDR3 DNA follows: TGTGCCAGCAGCCATCCCAGGGGCCACGAGCAGTACTTC. This chain uses TRBV13 with TRBJ2-7; possible D gene TRBD1, 6 bases. The V end lost 5 bases, the J end lost 5 bases, and 13 bases lay between the germline ends. Germline CDR1 reads PRHDT; CDR2 reads FYEKMQ (reference sequence). The CDR3 is made up of 13 amino acids.

V and J are TRBV4-3 and TRBJ2-1; 14 nucleotides align to TRBD2. CDR1 LGHNA and CDR2 YSLEER come from the germline V gene. The trim removed 0 bases at V and 0 bases at J, leaving 10 bases unmatched. The CDR3 totals 21 residues. The CDR3 loop reads CASSQEAMTSGRASSYNEQFF. CDR3 nucleotides: TGCGCCAGCAGCCAAGAGGCCATGACTAGCGGGAGGGCCAGCTCCTACAATGAGCAGTTCTTC.

The chain links TRBV4-2 to TRBJ2-3, with 14 bases aligning to TRBD2. The trim removed 4 bases at V and 3 bases at J, leaving 6 bases unmatched. CDR1 and CDR2 (germline): LGHNA, YNFKEQ. The CDR3 extends over 17 amino acids. The CDR3 here is CASSRSTSGGATDTQYF. CDR3 coding DNA: TGTGCCAGCAGCCGCTCGACTAGCGGGGGGGCAACAGATACGCAGTATTTT.

The chain employs TRBV6-1 and TRBJ1-4; D is undetermined. The CDR3 has 15 amino acids. Per the germline V gene, CDR1 is MNHNS and CDR2 is SASEGT. V lost 4 bases, J lost 7 bases, and 16 bases lay in between. This CDR3 reads CASSGRGRVVEKLFF. CDR3 bases: TGTGCCAGCAGTGGCCGGGGTAGGGTGGTTGAAAAACTGTTTTTT.

The DNA for the CDR3 is TGTGCCAGTTCCATAATCCCCGGCGACATCTACGAGCAGTACTTC. It specifies CASSIIPGDIYEQYF. V and J are TRBV18 and TRBJ2-7, with unresolved D. Germline V lookup: CDR1 KGHSH, CDR2 LQKENI. This CDR3 has 15 residues. V was clipped by 9 bases and J by 3 bases, with 21 bases between them.

The chain employs TRBV11-3 and TRBJ2-2; TRBD2 aligns across 8 bases. This CDR3 is 17 amino acids long. Germline CDR1 reads SGHNT; CDR2 reads YENEEA. V shed 3 bases and J 3 bases; nucleotides not matched to a gene: 9. CDR3 in amino acids: CASSLGHSGADTGELFF. The CDR3, as DNA: TGTGCCAGCAGCTTGGGGCATAGCGGGGCCGACACCGGGGAGCTGTTTTTT.

This chain uses TRBV6-6 with TRBJ2-1; unclear D gene. V was cut by 5 bases and J by 1 base, with 9 bases left in between. The CDR3 runs to 14 residues. The germline V gene has CDR1 MNHNY and CDR2 SVGAGI (reference sequence). The CDR3 region has the DNA TGTGCCAGCAGTCGTGACGGGTCCTACAATGAGCAGTTCTTC. This encodes CASSRDGSYNEQFF.

The chain recombines TRBV5-6 with TRBJ2-3, with a weak D call TRBD1 (6 bases). Germline V gene sequence: CDR1 SGHDT, CDR2 YYEEEE. V dropped 3 bases and J dropped 4 bases, with 12 bases sitting between them. The CDR3 runs to 14 residues. DNA for the CDR3: TGTGCCAGCAGCTCAGGGGTGGGGGCAGATACGCAGTATTTT. This gives the protein CASSSGVGADTQYF. Variable domain in full (rest from reference TRBV5-6 and TRBJ2-3): DAGVTQSPTHLIKTRGQQVTLRCSPKSGHDTVSWYQQALGQGPQFIFQYYEEEERQRGNFPDRFSGHQFPNYSSELNVNALLLGDSALYLCASSSGVGADTQYFGPGTRLTVL.

The chain uses TRBV27 and TRBJ1-2; tentatively, D is TRBD1 (6 bases). V lost 8 bases to trimming and J lost 1 base, with 8 bases between them. Germline values: CDR1 MNHEY, CDR2 SMNVEV (reference sequence). CDR3 size: 12 residues. The CDR3 nucleotides read TGTGCCAGCGGACAGCTTAACTATGGCTACACCTTC. As protein: CASGQLNYGYTF.

This clone was observed once. This sequence joins TRBV7-9 and TRBJ1-4; unclear D gene. This CDR3 has 14 amino acids. With 3 bases removed from V and 1 base from J, the gap between germline ends came to 6 bases. Looked up from germline, CDR1 is SEHNR and CDR2 is FQNEAQ (reference sequence). Here the CDR3 reads CASSFSGTNEKLFF. CDR3 sequence (DNA): TGTGCCAGCAGCTTTTCGGGAACTAATGAAAAACTGTTTTTT.

The sample holds a few counts of this clone. The chain combines TRBV4-1 with TRBJ2-1; 7 nucleotides align to TRBD2. Unmatched junction bases numbered 6, after V lost 6 bases and J lost 4 bases. CDR3 length: 14 residues. Germline V gene sequence: CDR1 MGHRA, CDR2 YSYEKL. The CDR3 here is CASSSSGKYNEQFF. In DNA form, the CDR3 reads TGCGCCAGCAGTTCTAGCGGAAAATACAATGAGCAGTTCTTC.

This clone showed up just a few times. The chain employs TRBV7-9 and TRBJ2-5; perhaps TRBD2 as D (6 bases). The CDR3 is 13 amino acids. V lost 4 bases, J lost 5 bases, and 11 bases lay in between. The germline gives CDR1 SEHNR, CDR2 FQNEAQ (reference sequence). The CDR3 loop is CASSSGGLETQYF. In nucleotides, the CDR3 is TGTGCCAGCAGCTCCGGGGGTTTGGAGACCCAGTACTTC. The complete variable domain, with remaining parts taken from reference TRBV7-9 and TRBJ2-5, reads DTGVSQNPRHKITKRGQNVTFRCDPISEHNRLYWYRQTLGQGPEFLTYFQNEAQLEKSRLLSDRFSAERPKGSFSTLEIQRTEQGDSAMYLCASSSGGLETQYFGPGTRLLVL.

CDR3 sequence reads: CASSPGLAGSNEQFF. The CDR3, as DNA: TGTGCCAGCTCACCGGGACTAGCGGGTTCCAATGAGCAGTTCTTC. The rearrangement links TRBV18 to TRBJ2-1, with 12 bases aligning to TRBD2. Germline CDR1 reads KGHSH; CDR2 reads LQKENI. J lost 6 bases, V lost 3 bases, and 3 bases had no gene match. This CDR3 is built from 15 residues.

This clone was counted only a few times. CDR3 sequence reads: CASSGGGEGPQETQYF. The CDR3 nucleotides read TGTGCCAGTAGTGGCGGGGGGGAGGGCCCCCAAGAGACCCAGTACTTC. The V gene is TRBV19, the J gene TRBJ2-5, with 9 bases aligning to TRBD2. The CDR3 covers 16 residues. CDR1 and CDR2 from the germline V gene are LNHDA and SQIVND (reference sequence). The V segment lost 5 bases and the J segment 1 base; nucleotides outside the gene matches: 8.

A note on this clone: The CDR3 does not close with the conserved phenylalanine or tryptophan, likely indicating a read error. No DNA is shown, since the ends of the CDR3 on it are uncertain; the CDR3 is the one TCRdb lists. V is TRBV6-1 and J is TRBJ2-7; TRBD1 reflects the table's D call only, with no check against the DNA. Germline V gives CDR1 MNHNS, CDR2 SASEGT. The CDR3 contains 9 residues when both ends are counted. CDR3: CASSDSGPA.

J is TRBJ2-2 and V is TRBV2; 14 bases line up with TRBD2. The V gene's germline CDR1 is SNHLY and CDR2 FYNNEI. This CDR3 comprises 17 residues. The junction had 6 bases not matched to a gene; V was cut back by 5 bases and J by 4 bases. The CDR3 spells CASSPGLAGVVTGELFF. The CDR3 DNA follows: TGTGCCAGCAGTCCGGGACTAGCGGGAGTTGTCACCGGGGAGCTGTTTTTT. The variable domain in full, with the rest retrieved from reference TRBV2 and TRBJ2-2, is EPEVTQTPSHQVTQMGQEVILRCVPISNHLYFYWYRQILGQKVEFLVSFYNNEISEKSEIFDDQFSVERPDGSNFTLKIRSTKLEDSAMYFCASSPGLAGVVTGELFFGEGSRLTVL.

The chain carries TRBV29-1 and TRBJ2-5; weak D call: TRBD1 (5 bases). V was clipped by 6 bases and J by 4 bases, with 15 bases between them. The CDR3 has 13 amino acids. Germline assignment: CDR1 SQVTM and CDR2 ANQGSEA. The CDR3 region is CSVRAQGRETQYF. CDR3 nucleotide sequence: TGCAGCGTCCGGGCTCAGGGTCGAGAGACCCAGTACTTC.

The chain links TRBV5-1 to TRBJ1-6; D is uncertain. The CDR3 spans 17 residues. Trimming took off 1 base at V and 4 bases at J, with 15 bases between the two ends. CDR1 is SGHRS and CDR2 is YFSETQ in the germline V gene. The CDR3 nucleotides read TGCGCCAGCAGCTTGTCGCGCGAAGAAATTTATAATTCACCCCTCCACTTT. Translation gives CASSLSREEIYNSPLHF. The full variable domain, completed using reference TRBV5-1 and TRBJ1-6, is KAGVTQTPRYLIKTRGQQVTLSCSPISGHRSVSWYQQTPGQGLQFLFEYFSETQRNKGNFPGRFSGRQFSNSRSEMNVSTLELGDSALYLCASSLSREEIYNSPLHFGNGTRLTVT.

The genes are TRBV7-3 and TRBJ2-3; possible D gene TRBD1, 5 bases. The CDR3 has 15 residues. V lost 5 bases and J 0 bases, leaving 12 bases between the germline ends. From germline, CDR1 is SGHTA and CDR2 FQGTGA. This CDR3 is CASSQGLTSTDTQYF. The CDR3 DNA reads TGTGCCAGCAGCCAGGGTTTGACGAGCACAGATACGCAGTATTTT.

The chain employs TRBV28 and TRBJ2-7; TRBD2 might be the D (6 bases). Trimming shortened V by 3 bases and J by 3 bases, and 24 bases separated the two germline ends. Germline V gives CDR1 MDHEN, CDR2 SYDVKM. CDR3 length: 18 amino acids. CDR3 amino acids: CASSFPPRDLPMIYEQYF. Here the CDR3 DNA reads TGTGCCAGCAGTTTCCCACCCCGGGACTTACCAATGATCTACGAGCAGTACTTC.